This TCR beta chain was sequenced in a study of blood T cell repertoires in COVID-19. Across the whole study: Nucleic acid was either cDNA or gDNA, and it came from T cells, B-cell-depleted T cells, or PBMCs.

V gave up 5 bases and J gave up 7 bases; unmatched junction bases: 9. This CDR3 region has 14 residues. Germline CDR1 MNHEY, CDR2 SMNVEV (reference sequence). Per the study methods: From reference gene primer amplification, estimates of nucleated cell counts were derived. Clones were sequenced by immunoSEQ multiplex PCR, and TCRdb holds only the in-frame ones, with some missing. V, J and clone size derive from that table, while D and trimming were established from the DNA sequence. The data show about 300,000 clones, 80% to 90% seen once. The participants were between roughly 18 and 100 years old and came from about two dozen US areas. In Cohort 3, a recovered donor had either two negative PCRs, clearance, or symptom resolution.

This chain links TRBV27 with TRBJ1-2, with 8 bases identical to TRBD1. The sequence came from a man under 40 who had recovered from COVID-19. The material sequenced was PBMCs or T cells enriched from blood (not recorded which). CDR3 in DNA: TGTGCCAGCAGTACGCTCCAGGGGGCATCTGGCTACACCTTC. Translated: CASSTLQGASGYTF.